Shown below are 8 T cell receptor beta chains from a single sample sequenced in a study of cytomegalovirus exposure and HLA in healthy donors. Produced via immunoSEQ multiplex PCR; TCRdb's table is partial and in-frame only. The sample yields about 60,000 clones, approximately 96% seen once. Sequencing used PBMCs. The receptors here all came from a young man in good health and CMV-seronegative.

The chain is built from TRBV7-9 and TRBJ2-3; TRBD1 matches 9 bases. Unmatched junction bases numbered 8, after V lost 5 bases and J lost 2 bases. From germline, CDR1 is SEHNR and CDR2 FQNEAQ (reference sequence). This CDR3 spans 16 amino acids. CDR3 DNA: TGTGCCAGCAGCGGGAGGACAGGGGCCGTCACAGATACGCAGTATTTT. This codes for CASSGRTGAVTDTQYF.

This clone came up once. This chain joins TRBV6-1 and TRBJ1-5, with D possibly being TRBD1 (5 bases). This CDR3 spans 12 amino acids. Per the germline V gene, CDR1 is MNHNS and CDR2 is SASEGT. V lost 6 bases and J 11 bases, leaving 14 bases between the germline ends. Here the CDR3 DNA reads TGTGCCAGCAGGGGGCCGGGAGCATCCCAGCATTTT. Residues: CASRGPGASQHF.

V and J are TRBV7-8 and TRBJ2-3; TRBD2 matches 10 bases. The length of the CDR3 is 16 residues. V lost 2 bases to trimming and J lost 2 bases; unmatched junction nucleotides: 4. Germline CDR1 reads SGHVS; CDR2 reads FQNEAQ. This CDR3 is CASSLLTSGITDTQYF. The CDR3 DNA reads TGTGCCAGCAGCTTATTAACTAGCGGGATCACAGATACGCAGTATTTT.

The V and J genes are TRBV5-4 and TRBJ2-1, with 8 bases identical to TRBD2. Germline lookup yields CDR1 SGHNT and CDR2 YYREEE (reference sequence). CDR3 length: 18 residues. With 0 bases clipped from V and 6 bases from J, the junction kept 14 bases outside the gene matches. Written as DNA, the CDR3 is TGTGCCAGCAGCTTGGCGCTTGGAAGCGGGAGCGCGGGCAATGAGCAGTTCTTC. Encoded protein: CASSLALGSGSAGNEQFF.

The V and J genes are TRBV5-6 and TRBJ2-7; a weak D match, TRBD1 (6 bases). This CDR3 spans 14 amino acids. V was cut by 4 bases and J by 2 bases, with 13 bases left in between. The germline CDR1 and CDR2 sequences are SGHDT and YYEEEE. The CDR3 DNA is TGTGCCAGCAGCCCCAGGGGTTACACCTACGAGCAGTACTTC. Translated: CASSPRGYTYEQYF. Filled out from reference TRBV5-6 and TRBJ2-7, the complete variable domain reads DAGVTQSPTHLIKTRGQQVTLRCSPKSGHDTVSWYQQALGQGPQFIFQYYEEEERQRGNFPDRFSGHQFPNYSSELNVNALLLGDSALYLCASSPRGYTYEQYFGPGTRLTVT.

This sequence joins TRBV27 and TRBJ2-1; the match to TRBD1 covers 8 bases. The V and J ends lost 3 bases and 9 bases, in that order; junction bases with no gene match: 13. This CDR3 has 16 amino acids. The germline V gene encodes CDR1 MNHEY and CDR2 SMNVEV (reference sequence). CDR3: CASSFSRDGTGGEQFF. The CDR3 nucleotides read TGTGCCAGCAGTTTCTCCCGAGACGGGACAGGAGGTGAGCAGTTCTTC.

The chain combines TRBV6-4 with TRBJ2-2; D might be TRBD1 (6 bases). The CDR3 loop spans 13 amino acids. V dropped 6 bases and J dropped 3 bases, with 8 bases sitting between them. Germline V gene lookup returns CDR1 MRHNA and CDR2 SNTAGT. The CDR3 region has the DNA TGTGCCAGCAGCCCAGGGGACACCGGGGAGCTGTTTTTT. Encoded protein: CASSPGDTGELFF.

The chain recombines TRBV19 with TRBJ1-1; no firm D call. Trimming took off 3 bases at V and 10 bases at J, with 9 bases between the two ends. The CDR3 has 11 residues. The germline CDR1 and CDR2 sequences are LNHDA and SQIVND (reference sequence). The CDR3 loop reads CASSISVRAFF. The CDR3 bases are TGTGCCAGTAGTATTTCGGTCCGAGCTTTCTTT.